This TCR beta chain was found in a study of T cells in localized non-small cell lung cancer. The study's findings and limits: Adjacent lung tissue had a median approximately 57 of the top 100 clones found in the tumor. Tumor trailed uninvolved adjacent lung in T cell clonality, which peaked there. Heterogeneity is still possible, as just one tumor region was sequenced.

The CDR3 runs 13 residues. Trimming removed 5 bases from V and 2 bases from J, with 10 bases in between. Germline values: CDR1 GTSNPN, CDR2 SVGIG (reference sequence). Notes on this clone: Its antigen is not identified.

Sequencing used immunoSEQ multiplex PCR; TCRdb keeps in-frame clones, though not all of them. The sample records 20,000 to 30,000 clones, 80% to 95% being singletons. The sequence derives from an older female donor with stage II squamous cell lung carcinoma. The chain has TRBV30 and TRBJ1-3, with D possibly TRBD1 on 6 matching bases. This sample comprised peripheral blood, obtained before any cancer treatment. The CDR3 coding sequence is TGTGCCTGGGGCAGGGGTGCTGGAAACACCATATATTTT. The encoded protein is CAWGRGAGNTIYF. The variable domain in full, with the rest retrieved from reference TRBV30 and TRBJ1-3, is SQTIHQWPATLVQPVGSPLSLECTVEGTSNPNLYWYRQAAGRGLQLLFYSVGIGQISSEVPQNLSASRPQDRQFILSSKKLLLSDSGFYLCAWGRGAGNTIYFGEGSWLTVV.